A single sample gave rise to the 26 T cell receptor beta chains below, sequenced in a study of cytomegalovirus exposure and HLA in healthy donors. Vbeta (60) and Jbeta (13) primers were used in the PCR. Sequencing was performed with immunoSEQ multiplex PCR; in TCRdb, only in-frame clones are kept and a portion is missing. The repertoire holds approximately 150,000 clones, with just under 80% as singletons. Sequencing was performed on PBMCs. Every receptor here comes from a young man in good health and CMV-seropositive.

The chain employs TRBV10-1 and TRBJ2-7, with TRBD1 as a possible D gene (6 bases). V was shortened by 3 bases and J by 2 bases, with 11 bases between the two germline ends. Germline lookup yields CDR1 WNHNN and CDR2 SYGVQD (reference sequence). The CDR3 loop spans 14 amino acids. CDR3 protein: CASSDGQMTYEQYF. CDR3 nucleotides: TGCGCCAGCAGTGACGGACAGATGACCTACGAGCAGTACTTC.

The V and J genes are TRBV11-2 and TRBJ1-1, with TRBD1 identical over 7 bases. CDR3 length: 14 amino acids. Trimming cost V 6 bases and J 1 base; bases outside gene matches: 5. Germline V gene sequence: CDR1 SGHAT, CDR2 FQNNGV. CDR3 DNA sequence: TGTGCCAGCAGGGACAGGAGTACGAACACTGAAGCTTTCTTT. This codes for CASRDRSTNTEAFF.

This chain joins TRBV27 and TRBJ2-1; TRBD2 aligns across 16 bases. With 4 bases clipped from V and 7 bases from J, the junction kept 7 bases outside the gene matches. CDR1 is MNHEY and CDR2 is SMNVEV in the germline V gene (reference sequence). The CDR3 length is 17 residues. The CDR3 DNA is TGTGCCAGCAGTTCATCGGGACTAGCGGGAGGGTGGAATGAGCAGTTCTTC. As protein: CASSSSGLAGGWNEQFF.

V usage is TRBV4-1 and J usage is TRBJ2-7; D gene uncertain. The CDR3 consists of 14 residues. Germline V lookup: CDR1 MGHRA, CDR2 YSYEKL. The ends were cut back, 0 bases at V and 3 bases at J, with 9 bases in the middle. CDR3 sequence (DNA): TGCGCCAGCAGCCAAGAGTGGGCAGACTACGAGCAGTACTTC. It yields the protein CASSQEWADYEQYF.

This chain links TRBV5-1 with TRBJ1-2; 7 nucleotides line up with TRBD1. Germline CDR1 reads SGHRS; CDR2 reads YFSETQ. V lost 4 bases to trimming and J lost 4 bases; unmatched junction nucleotides: 7. The CDR3 consists of 14 residues. The CDR3: CASSNRQGAYGYTF. The CDR3 DNA is TGCGCCAGCAGCAACCGACAGGGAGCCTATGGCTACACCTTC.

The J gene is TRBJ2-1, the V gene TRBV29-1; 7 nucleotides agree with TRBD2. V lost 7 bases, J lost 7 bases, and 10 bases stayed unmatched. Looked up from germline, CDR1 is SQVTM and CDR2 is ANQGSEA. The CDR3 runs to 13 residues. The CDR3 sequence: CSGEQRDFNEQFF. CDR3 coding DNA: TGCAGCGGGGAACAGCGGGATTTTAATGAGCAGTTCTTC.

The chain has TRBV29-1 and TRBJ1-2, with D maybe TRBD1 (5 bases). V was clipped by 3 bases and J by 7 bases, with 9 bases between them. The CDR3 contains 11 residues. CDR1 and CDR2 (germline): SQVTM, ANQGSEA. The CDR3 spells CSVDRVFGYTF. The CDR3 DNA is TGCAGCGTTGACAGGGTGTTTGGCTACACCTTC.

The rearrangement joins TRBV29-1 to TRBJ1-1; 11 nucleotides line up with TRBD1. This CDR3 has 12 amino acids. Losses at the gene ends were 6 bases for V and 5 bases for J; bases not matched to a gene: 2. Germline lookup yields CDR1 SQVTM and CDR2 ANQGSEA. This CDR3 is CSVGTGGTEAFF. Here the CDR3 DNA reads TGCAGCGTGGGGACAGGGGGAACTGAAGCTTTCTTT.

This chain uses TRBV5-1 with TRBJ2-5; tentatively, D is TRBD2 (6 bases). V shed 1 base and J shed 1 base, with 14 bases lying between them. This CDR3 region has 16 residues. From germline, CDR1 is SGHRS and CDR2 YFSETQ. The CDR3 region is CASSLSTSGGQETQYF. The CDR3 DNA follows: TGCGCCAGCAGCTTGTCGACTAGTGGGGGCCAAGAGACCCAGTACTTC.

The rearrangement links TRBV18 to TRBJ1-2; no definite D call. The CDR3 sequence is 15 residues long. Germline V CDR1 and CDR2: KGHSH, LQKENI. V lost 1 base, J lost 4 bases, and 13 bases lay in between. The CDR3 spells CASSPLAGWGYGYTF. The CDR3 coding sequence is TGTGCCAGCTCACCACTCGCGGGTTGGGGCTATGGCTACACCTTC.

V and J are TRBV19 and TRBJ2-5, with a weak D call TRBD1 (7 bases). The germline V gene has CDR1 LNHDA and CDR2 SQIVND (reference sequence). The CDR3 contains 17 residues. V gave up 9 bases and J gave up 11 bases, with 34 bases separating them. The CDR3 loop reads CASKGQLGPTGVVNQYF. CDR3 in DNA: TGTGCCAGCAAGGGACAGCTAGGACCGACGGGGGTAGTGAATCAGTACTTC.

This chain joins TRBV5-6 and TRBJ1-3, with D uncertain. CDR1 is SGHDT and CDR2 is YYEEEE in the germline V gene. V was pared by 4 bases and J by 0 bases, with 17 bases between. CDR3 length: 17 residues. CDR3 protein: CASSRTPVADSGNTIYF. CDR3 in DNA: TGTGCCAGCAGCCGAACCCCGGTGGCGGACTCTGGAAACACCATATATTTT.

This chain links TRBV5-6 with TRBJ1-3; a weak D match, TRBD1 (5 bases). The germline gives CDR1 SGHDT, CDR2 YYEEEE. The V end was cut by 0 bases, the J end by 8 bases, with 9 bases between. The CDR3 covers 13 residues. In DNA form, the CDR3 reads TGTGCCAGCAGCTTGGGTTCGGGGGACACCATATATTTT. Its translation: CASSLGSGDTIYF.

The chain employs TRBV10-3 and TRBJ2-5; weak D call: TRBD2 (5 bases). The germline CDR1 and CDR2 sequences are ENHRY and SYGVKD. V was pared by 7 bases and J by 5 bases, with 14 bases between. The CDR3 runs 13 residues. The CDR3 reads CAIKLSPGETQYF. CDR3 bases: TGTGCCATCAAACTTTCCCCGGGGGAGACCCAGTACTTC.

On this clone: At one of its ends the junction is not consistent with the germline gene, which may arise from a read error. The chain recombines TRBV7-7 with TRBJ2-2; TRBD2 aligns across 8 bases. Germline CDR1 is SSHAT and CDR2 is FNYEAQ (reference sequence). The CDR3 consists of 15 residues. In DNA form, the CDR3 reads TGTGCTAGCAGCCGTACTAGCGGGAACACCGGGGAGCTGTTTTTT. Translated, it gives CASSRTSGNTGELFF.

The chain is built from TRBV4-1 and TRBJ1-2; D is perhaps TRBD1 (5 bases). Trimming pared 1 base from V and 6 bases from J, leaving 12 bases between. CDR3 length equals 14 residues. CDR1 and CDR2 from the germline V gene are MGHRA and YSYEKL. CDR3 in amino acids: CASSQVSGPHGYTF. CDR3 DNA sequence: TGCGCCAGCAGCCAAGTATCAGGGCCCCATGGCTACACCTTC.

CDR3: CASSLEDRDEAFF. CDR3 coding DNA: TGTGCCAGCAGCTTAGAGGACAGAGATGAAGCTTTCTTT. The chain employs TRBV7-9 and TRBJ1-1, with D perhaps matching TRBD1 (6 bases). Trimming shortened V by 1 base and J by 7 bases, and 10 bases separated the two germline ends. CDR1 and CDR2 (germline): SEHNR, FQNEAQ (reference sequence). The CDR3 is made up of 13 amino acids.

The chain couples TRBV4-1 to TRBJ2-6; TRBD1 aligns across 8 bases. This CDR3 contains 19 residues. CDR1 is MGHRA and CDR2 is YSYEKL in the germline V gene. The trim removed 4 bases at V and 2 bases at J, leaving 13 bases unmatched. This CDR3 reads CASSPKGQVGVTGANVLTF. CDR3 coding DNA: TGCGCCAGCAGCCCCAAGGGACAGGTTGGGGTGACTGGGGCCAACGTCCTGACTTTC.

The CDR3 nucleotides are TGCGCCAGCAGCCAGGACAGGGGGCTTGCCGAGCAGTACTTC. As protein: CASSQDRGLAEQYF. The chain combines TRBV4-1 with TRBJ2-7; 11 nucleotides agree with TRBD1. In germline, CDR1 is MGHRA, CDR2 YSYEKL. The CDR3 has 14 amino acids. V lost 3 bases to trimming and J lost 6 bases; unmatched junction nucleotides: 4.

The gene calls are TRBV5-6 and TRBJ2-3, with a tentative D call TRBD1 (5 bases). Trimming stripped 1 base from V and 3 bases from J, with 6 bases between. The CDR3 loop spans 13 amino acids. CDR1 is SGHDT and CDR2 is YYEEEE in the germline V gene. DNA of the CDR3: TGTGCCAGCAGCTTGTCAGGGACAGATACGCAGTATTTT. As protein: CASSLSGTDTQYF. Complete variable domain (other parts from reference TRBV5-6 and TRBJ2-3): DAGVTQSPTHLIKTRGQQVTLRCSPKSGHDTVSWYQQALGQGPQFIFQYYEEEERQRGNFPDRFSGHQFPNYSSELNVNALLLGDSALYLCASSLSGTDTQYFGPGTRLTVL.

The chain couples TRBV19 to TRBJ2-3; no reliable D call. There are 15 residues in the CDR3. Germline V lookup: CDR1 LNHDA, CDR2 SQIVND (reference sequence). Trimming removed 1 base from V and 0 bases from J, with 8 bases in between. The CDR3 DNA reads TGTGCCAGTAGTATAGGGGCCACTAGCACAGATACGCAGTATTTT. Its translation: CASSIGATSTDTQYF.

The chain recombines TRBV2 with TRBJ2-4; D possibly corresponds to TRBD2 (5 bases). The CDR3 covers 12 residues. CDR1 is SNHLY, CDR2 FYNNEI, per germline. V gave up 7 bases and J gave up 8 bases, with 12 bases separating them. The CDR3 sequence: CASTREGDIQYF. The CDR3 region has the DNA TGTGCCAGCACCCGGGAAGGAGACATTCAGTACTTC.

The chain employs TRBV5-1 and TRBJ2-5; 10 nucleotides match TRBD2. With V trimmed by 4 bases and J by 2 bases, 5 bases remained unmatched. The CDR3 is made up of 15 amino acids. Germline V gives CDR1 SGHRS, CDR2 YFSETQ. CDR3 nucleotides: TGCGCCAGCAGCGAAGTAGCGGGAGGTCAAGAGACCCAGTACTTC. Its protein product is CASSEVAGGQETQYF.

This clone came up a few times. The chain recombines TRBV6-6 with TRBJ1-3, with a weak D call TRBD1 (5 bases). The germline V and J ends were trimmed by 0 bases and 2 bases, with 5 bases remaining between them. Germline CDR1 reads MNHNY; CDR2 reads SVGAGI (reference sequence). CDR3 length: 14 residues. CDR3 nucleotide sequence: TGTGCCAGCAGTTACTCGGGGCCTGGAAACACCATATATTTT. It is translated as CASSYSGPGNTIYF.

For this clone: No conserved phenylalanine or tryptophan ends this CDR3, so it is likely a read error. The chain couples TRBV27 to TRBJ1-6; TRBD1 aligns across 9 bases. This CDR3 has 18 amino acids. The V gene end was trimmed by 2 bases and the J gene end by 3 bases; junction bases not matched to a gene: 8. Germline CDR1 reads MNHEY; CDR2 reads SMNVEV (reference sequence). CDR3 sequence: CASSLGTGRSHYNSPLHL. Written as DNA, the CDR3 is TGTGCCAGCAGTTTAGGGACAGGGCGATCCCACTATAATTCACCCCTCCACCTT.

This sequence joins TRBV5-4 and TRBJ2-7; maybe TRBD1 (5 bases). Trimming pared 3 bases from V and 0 bases from J, leaving 13 bases between. The germline CDR1 and CDR2 sequences are SGHNT and YYREEE (reference sequence). The CDR3 has 15 amino acids. The CDR3 DNA sequence: TGTGCCAGCAGCTCCCCGACAGCGTCCTCCTACGAGCAGTACTTC. Protein product: CASSSPTASSYEQYF. Full variable domain (remainder filled in from reference TRBV5-4 and TRBJ2-7): ETGVTQSPTHLIKTRGQQVTLRCSSQSGHNTVSWYQQALGQGPQFIFQYYREEENGRGNFPPRFSGLQFPNYSSELNVNALELDDSALYLCASSSPTASSYEQYFGPGTRLTVT.